The 3 T cell receptor beta chains below come from one sample, sequenced in a study of cytotoxic CD8 clonotypes in ibrutinib-treated CLL. Sequencing was performed with immunoSEQ multiplex PCR; in TCRdb, only in-frame clones are kept and a portion is missing. Of 300,000 or so clones listed, 67% are singletons. Sequenced here: PBMCs, sampled after 36 months of ibrutinib treatment. The receptors were sampled from a human donor with chronic lymphocytic leukemia.

The chain employs TRBV7-2 and TRBJ2-7, with 7 bases lining up with TRBD1. Germline V CDR1 and CDR2: SGHTA, FQGNSA. The V gene end was trimmed by 1 base and the J gene end by 3 bases; junction bases not matched to a gene: 6. The CDR3 has 15 residues. CDR3 in amino acids: CASSLGGTVFYEQYF. Written as DNA, the CDR3 is TGTGCCAGCAGCTTAGGTGGGACAGTTTTCTACGAGCAGTACTTC.

This sequence joins TRBV10-3 and TRBJ1-1; maybe TRBD1 (5 bases). The germline gives CDR1 ENHRY, CDR2 SYGVKD. Trimming removed 6 bases at V and 5 bases at J, with 16 bases between. The CDR3 covers 14 residues. CDR3 amino acids: CAISPGGGGTEAFF. The CDR3 DNA sequence: TGTGCCATCAGCCCCGGGGGTGGGGGAACTGAAGCTTTCTTT.

The chain couples TRBV4-1 to TRBJ2-7; D gene unclear. Germline V gene data show CDR1 as MGHRA and CDR2 as YSYEKL. V gave up 3 bases and J gave up 2 bases, with 8 bases separating them. The CDR3 has 13 amino acids. The CDR3 nucleotides are TGCGCCAGCAGCCATGTGAGCCCCTACGAGCAGTACTTC. This codes for CASSHVSPYEQYF.